This T cell receptor beta chain was sequenced during a study of CD8 T cells in ankylosing spondylitis. Whole-study results and caveats: A TCR beta motif of seven or eight highly homologous variants appeared characteristic of ankylosing spondylitis blood.

CDR3 size: 18 residues. CDR1 is MNHNS and CDR2 is SASEGT in the germline V gene. Trimming took off 1 base at V and 5 bases at J, with 20 bases between the two ends. Worth noting for this clonotype: Its antigen is still unknown.

With molecular barcodes, quantitative 5'-RACE was used to make the TCR beta libraries. TCRdb analysed the 5' RACE reads with MiXCR anew, one entry per CDR3 protein. The repertoire consists of some 240,000 distinct CDR3 sequences, with approximately 7.3% occurring once and the leading ten covering 11% to 15%. The sequence derives from a male donor with ankylosing spondylitis. Specimen: blood, either unsorted or a sorted T cell fraction (not recorded which). The rearrangement uses TRBV6-1 and TRBJ2-2; D remains ambiguous. The CDR3 reads CASSEEVVYLMGTGELFF. The CDR3 bases are TGTGCCAGCAGTGAAGAGGTGGTCTACCTCATGGGGACCGGGGAGCTGTTTTTT.